This is a list of T cell receptor beta chains from one sample in a study of cytomegalovirus exposure and HLA in healthy donors. Sequencing was performed with immunoSEQ multiplex PCR; in TCRdb, only in-frame clones are kept and a portion is missing. The sample shows 150,000 or so clones, roughly 74% of them seen only once. Material: PBMCs. These receptors all come from a man between 18 and 29 years old in good health and CMV-seropositive. CDR3s include the opening cysteine and the closing phenylalanine or tryptophan. Each record gives: V gene, clone size, J gene, D gene, CDR3 DNA, CDR3 protein. The D gene is left open where the match is weak. Size is stated for part of the rows, as once, few or many counts, or as a class when the clone is expanded.

v_gene: TRBV14
abundance: -
j_gene: TRBJ2-7
d_gene: TRBD2
CDR3nt: TGTGCCAGCAACGTGGGACTACAAAGCTCCTACGAGCAGTACTTC
CDR3aa: CASNVGLQSSYEQYF

v_gene: TRBV13
abundance: -
j_gene: TRBJ2-7
d_gene: -
CDR3nt: TGTGCCAGCAGCCAGGGATCCGGGTGGTCCGAGCAGTACTTC
CDR3aa: CASSQGSGWSEQYF

v_gene: TRBV15
abundance: once
j_gene: TRBJ1-4
d_gene: TRBD1
CDR3nt: TGTGCCACCAGCAGAGTGGTACAGGGGAATGAAAAACTGTTTTTT
CDR3aa: CATSRVVQGNEKLFF

v_gene: TRBV30
abundance: -
j_gene: TRBJ1-2
d_gene: TRBD1
CDR3nt: TGTGCCTGGACTTTTGGACAGGGAACGATGGGCTACACCTTC
CDR3aa: CAWTFGQGTMGYTF

v_gene: TRBV28
abundance: -
j_gene: TRBJ2-7
d_gene: TRBD2
CDR3nt: TGTGCCAGCAGTTTCCCGACTAGCGGGAGGGCCGTCGAGCAGTACTTC
CDR3aa: CASSFPTSGRAVEQYF

v_gene: TRBV6-5
abundance: -
j_gene: TRBJ1-2
d_gene: -
CDR3nt: TGTGCCAGCAGTACACGGGCAGGGGATTATGGCTACACCTTC
CDR3aa: CASSTRAGDYGYTF

v_gene: TRBV10-3
abundance: -
j_gene: TRBJ1-3
d_gene: TRBD1
CDR3nt: TGTGCCATCAGTGTCGGGACAGGGGTTGGAAACACCATATATTTT
CDR3aa: CAISVGTGVGNTIYF

v_gene: TRBV28
abundance: -
j_gene: TRBJ1-5
d_gene: TRBD1
CDR3nt: TGTGCCAGCAGATACGACAGGGGCCCCAATCAGCCCCAGCATTTT
CDR3aa: CASRYDRGPNQPQHF

v_gene: TRBV7-2
abundance: -
j_gene: TRBJ2-1
d_gene: -
CDR3nt: TGTGCCAGCAGCATCGACAGTGAGGCCTACAATGAGCAGTTCTTC
CDR3aa: CASSIDSEAYNEQFF

v_gene: TRBV7-3
abundance: -
j_gene: TRBJ2-5
d_gene: -
CDR3nt: TGTGCCAGCAGCTTAACTGGGGGGTACCAAGAGACCCAGTACTTC
CDR3aa: CASSLTGGYQETQYF

v_gene: TRBV27
abundance: -
j_gene: TRBJ2-1
d_gene: -
CDR3nt: TGTGCCAGCAGTTTAAGCAGGGGCCGGAATGAGCAGTTCTTC
CDR3aa: CASSLSRGRNEQFF

v_gene: TRBV27
abundance: -
j_gene: TRBJ2-2
d_gene: TRBD1
CDR3nt: TGTGCCAGCACCCTGGGACAGGGACGGTTTAGAAACACCGGGGAGCTGTTTTTT
CDR3aa: CASTLGQGRFRNTGELFF

v_gene: TRBV6-1
abundance: -
j_gene: TRBJ2-7
d_gene: -
CDR3nt: TGTGCCAGCAGTGAAGGAAGGAGTAAGGACTTC
CDR3aa: CASSEGRSKDF

v_gene: TRBV6-5
abundance: -
j_gene: TRBJ2-7
d_gene: TRBD1
CDR3nt: TGTGCCAGCAGCGCCACAACAGGGGTTCCCCACGAGCAGTACTTC
CDR3aa: CASSATTGVPHEQYF